One and the same sample provided the 13 T cell receptor beta chains below, sequenced in a study of T cells in Graves' hyperthyroidism and ophthalmopathy. RNA transcripts provided the source from which TCR beta CDR3 regions were amplified. With the HTBI primer set, the TCR CDR3 went through a first round of RT-PCR. MiXCR was run by TCRdb on the multiplex PCR reads, yielding one entry per CDR3 protein. Among fewer than 450,000 distinct CDR3 sequences listed, approximately 17% were seen once. The source material was blood. The receptors shown here come from a woman aged 30 to 39 with Graves' hyperthyroidism that later progressed to Graves' ophthalmopathy.

This clonotype was observed at least ten times. The V call is TRBV6-1, the J call TRBJ1-3; D remains ambiguous. V lost 5 bases and J 5 bases, leaving 22 bases between the germline ends. The CDR3 spans 17 residues. The germline V gene has CDR1 MNHNS and CDR2 SASEGT. The CDR3 DNA reads as TGTGCCAGCAGTCCGGGTAGTTCCTCCCGAAAGAGAAACACCATATATTTT. The encoded protein is CASSPGSSSRKRNTIYF.

The V and J genes are TRBV19 and TRBJ1-1, with D perhaps TRBD1 (5 bases). The CDR3 consists of 13 residues. Germline values: CDR1 LNHDA, CDR2 SQIVND (reference sequence). V lost 7 bases and J 7 bases, leaving 16 bases between the germline ends. Here the CDR3 DNA reads TGTGCCAGTAATCGATGGGGGGAGAGTGAAGCTTTCTTT. Translated, it gives CASNRWGESEAFF.

Comments on this clonotype: A much larger clone differs from this one at a single base, so this may be a read error. This chain joins TRBV20-1 and TRBJ2-1; a weak D match, TRBD2 (6 bases). This CDR3 is 17 amino acids long. Trimming cost V 3 bases and J 2 bases, with 20 bases left between them. Germline CDR1 reads DFQATT; CDR2 reads SNEGSKA (reference sequence). This CDR3 reads CSARDFEAGPAYNEQFF. The DNA of the CDR3 is TGCAGTGCTAGGGACTTTGAAGCGGGTCCAGCCTACAATGAGCAGTTCTTC.

This clonotype was observed many times. Its ends do not fully match the called genes, so a read error is possible. The V gene is TRBV10-1, the J gene TRBJ2-7, with 7 nucleotides matching TRBD2. The CDR3 has 14 residues. The germline gives CDR1 WNHNN, CDR2 SYGVQD (reference sequence). This CDR3 reads CASSPIGRDYEQYF. The CDR3 DNA follows: TGCGCCAGCAGTCCGATCGGACGGGACTACGAACAGTACTTC.

The table lists this clonotype with many counts. The chain has TRBV28 and TRBJ1-2, with 7 nucleotides matching TRBD1. The CDR3 contains 14 residues. The trim removed 5 bases at V and 5 bases at J, leaving 8 bases unmatched. The germline CDR1 and CDR2 sequences are MDHEN and SYDVKM. CDR3 region: CASSLGTEIYGYTF. Here the CDR3 DNA reads TGTGCCAGCAGTCTCGGGACAGAGATATATGGCTACACCTTC.

This clonotype was detected a few times. The J gene is TRBJ2-7, the V gene TRBV2, with no clear D. V lost 7 bases, J lost 4 bases, and 20 bases lay in between. Germline V gene lookup returns CDR1 SNHLY and CDR2 FYNNEI. The length of the CDR3 is 15 residues. The CDR3 loop reads CASINYPGDFYEQYF. The DNA for the CDR3 is TGTGCCAGCATTAACTACCCGGGCGATTTTTACGAGCAGTACTTC.

This clonotype appeared many times. The rearrangement joins TRBV20-1 to TRBJ1-2; D unresolved. The V gene's germline CDR1 is DFQATT and CDR2 SNEGSKA (reference sequence). Between the trimmed V and J ends, which lost 3 bases and 5 bases, there was a span of 10 bases. CDR3 length: 12 residues. The CDR3 DNA reads as TGCAGTGCTAGGGTCATCGGGTATGGCTACACCTTC. Residues: CSARVIGYGYTF.

This clonotype was seen ten or more times. The chain links TRBV11-2 to TRBJ1-1; weak D call: TRBD1 (6 bases). The CDR3 has 20 residues. Trimming cost V 2 bases and J 5 bases, with 30 bases left between them. In germline, CDR1 is SGHAT, CDR2 FQNNGV. CDR3 residues: CASSLSRGGLRGSPGTEAFF. As DNA, the CDR3 is TGTGCCAGCAGCTTAAGCCGGGGGGGGTTGAGGGGGTCGCCGGGGACTGAAGCTTTCTTT.

This clonotype appeared many times. The CDR3 bases are TGTGCCAGCAGTATTAATAGCGGGCAAGAGACCCAGTACTTC. It codes for CASSINSGQETQYF. V is TRBV27 and J is TRBJ2-5; 7 bases align to TRBD2. Looked up from germline, CDR1 is MNHEY and CDR2 is SMNVEV (reference sequence). This CDR3 has 14 amino acids. Unmatched junction bases numbered 5, after V lost 5 bases and J lost 2 bases.

Many counts were recorded for this clonotype. In nucleotides, the CDR3 is TGTGCCAGCAGCCAAGAGGCCGGTGGAGCCAAAAACATTCAGTACTTC. Translated: CASSQEAGGAKNIQYF. V usage is TRBV3-1 and J usage is TRBJ2-4, with D uncertain. Germline-derived CDR1 and CDR2 are LGHDT and YNNKEL (reference sequence). Trimming left V 0 bases short and J 0 bases short, with 9 bases between. This CDR3 spans 16 amino acids.

This clonotype was counted many times. CDR3 region: CASSPPPLEAYGYTF. In DNA, the CDR3 is TGTGCCAGCAGTCCCCCACCCTTGGAAGCCTATGGCTACACCTTC. The rearrangement uses TRBV6-1 and TRBJ1-2; D is ambiguous. The germline gives CDR1 MNHNS, CDR2 SASEGT. With 5 bases removed from V and 4 bases from J, the gap between germline ends came to 17 bases. The CDR3 is 15 amino acids.

Many counts were recorded for this clonotype. The rearrangement joins TRBV27 to TRBJ2-2; 12 bases are shared with TRBD2. The CDR3 length is 17 residues. CDR1 is MNHEY and CDR2 is SMNVEV in the germline V gene (reference sequence). Germline trimming cut 8 bases from V and 5 bases from J; bases unmatched to any gene: 12. CDR3 sequence (DNA): TGTGCCAGCCGAAACGAGCTAGCGGGAGGGTTTACCGGGGAGCTGTTTTTT. Translation: CASRNELAGGFTGELFF.

This clonotype was seen at least ten times. This chain links TRBV28 with TRBJ2-5, with 7 bases identical to TRBD2. V lost 1 base to trimming and J lost 2 bases; unmatched junction nucleotides: 16. CDR1 and CDR2 from the germline V gene are MDHEN and SYDVKM. The CDR3 contains 19 residues. The CDR3 here is CASSLSLGGDPIAQETQYF. DNA for the CDR3: TGTGCCAGCAGTTTATCGTTGGGGGGGGACCCAATAGCACAAGAGACCCAGTACTTC.